These T cell receptor beta chains were read from a single sample in a study of blood T cell repertoires in COVID-19. Assay: immunoSEQ multiplex PCR; the TCRdb copy retains only in-frame clones and omits some. Of about 190,000 clones listed, around 85% are singletons. The source material was peripheral blood. The receptors shown here come from a man aged 45-60 years who had recovered from COVID-19. Each CDR3 is given with its conserved first and last residue. A D gene is named only where the DNA matches it firmly. Rows give clone size only sometimes, using once, few, many, or a class for an expanded clone.

D | size | J | V | DNA | CDR3
TRBD2 | - | TRBJ2-3 | TRBV5-6 | TGTGCCAGCAGCCTAGTAGGACTAGCGTTAGCAGATACGCAGTATTTT | CASSLVGLALADTQYF
TRBD2 | - | TRBJ2-2 | TRBV7-8 | TGTGCCAGCAGCTTAGAAGGCGGGAGGGGCACCGGGGAGCTGTTTTTT | CASSLEGGRGTGELFF
- | - | TRBJ1-6 | TRBV10-3 | TGTGCCATCAGTGTAGCGGCAGAAAATTCACCCCTCCACTTT | CAISVAAENSPLHF
TRBD2 | - | TRBJ2-7 | TRBV29-1 | TGCAGCGTGCAGCGGGAGAGGTACGAGCAGTACTTC | CSVQRERYEQYF
TRBD1 | - | TRBJ2-7 | TRBV2 | TGTGCCAGCCTGGCCGACAGGGCCTACGAGCAGTACTTC | CASLADRAYEQYF
TRBD1 | - | TRBJ2-2 | TRBV6-2/TRBV6-3 | TGTGCCAGCAGCGGACAGGGGTTCACCGGGGAGCTGTTTTTT | CASSGQGFTGELFF
TRBD2 | many | TRBJ2-1 | TRBV19 | TGTGCCAGTAGTACCGGGACTAGAGTCTCCAATGAGCAGTTCTTC | CASSTGTRVSNEQFF
TRBD2 | - | TRBJ2-3 | TRBV7-3 | TGTGCCAGCAGCCCCTGGGCTAGCGGGAGCACAGATACGCAGTATTTT | CASSPWASGSTDTQYF
TRBD1 | - | TRBJ1-1 | TRBV29-1 | TGCAGCGTTCAGACAGGGGGATTGGACACTGAAGCTTTCTTT | CSVQTGGLDTEAFF
- | - | TRBJ1-1 | TRBV2 | TGTGCCAGCAGTACACATCGAGGTTACACTGAAGCTTTCTTT | CASSTHRGYTEAFF
- | few | TRBJ1-1 | TRBV7-3 | TGTGCCAGCAGCCGGGGTTCGAACACTGAAGCTTTCTTT | CASSRGSNTEAFF
TRBD2 | - | TRBJ2-1 | TRBV19 | TGTGCCAGTAGTCTAAGCGGGAGCTCCTACAATGAGCAGTTCTTC | CASSLSGSSYNEQFF
TRBD2 | once | TRBJ2-5 | TRBV30 | TGTGCCTGGGGGTCTAGCGGGAACGCTGAGACCCAGTACTTC | CAWGSSGNAETQYF
- | - | TRBJ2-7 | TRBV11-2 | TGTGCCAGCAGCTCCTTCTACGAGCAGTACTTC | CASSSFYEQYF
TRBD1 | - | TRBJ2-5 | TRBV5-5 | TGTGCCAGCAGCTTGCACAGGGGGTACCAAGAGACCCAGTACTTC | CASSLHRGYQETQYF
- | few | TRBJ2-6 | TRBV24-1 | TGTGCCACCAGTGACTCGGCGGAGGGATCTGGGGCCAACGTCCTGACTTTC | CATSDSAEGSGANVLTF
- | - | TRBJ2-7 | TRBV29-1 | TGCAGCGTTGCGGACTATCCCTACGAGCAGTACTTC | CSVADYPYEQYF
- | - | TRBJ2-1 | TRBV6-5 | TGTGCCAGCAGTTACCTCAATGAGCAGTTCTTC | CASSYLNEQFF
- | - | TRBJ2-2 | TRBV2 | TGTGCCAGCACCCCCCACACAACGAACACCGGGGAGCTGTTTTTT | CASTPHTTNTGELFF
- | - | TRBJ2-7 | TRBV21-1 | TGTGCCAGCAGCAAGTACTACGAGCAGTACTTC | CASSKYYEQYF
- | - | TRBJ1-1 | TRBV27 | TGTGCCAGCAGTCCCTACCTCGGGACATCTAACACTGAAGCTTTCTTT | CASSPYLGTSNTEAFF
TRBD1 | - | TRBJ2-7 | TRBV30 | TGTGCCTGGAATAACAGGGGCGGATCGAATCCTTACGAGCAGTACTTC | CAWNNRGGSNPYEQYF
TRBD2 | - | TRBJ2-1 | TRBV30 | TGTGCCTGGGGGACTAGCGGGAGCCACAATGAGCAGTTCTTC | CAWGTSGSHNEQFF
- | - | TRBJ2-7 | TRBV10-3 | TGTGCCATCAGTTCCTTCCGGGACACCACCTACGAGCAGTACTTC | CAISSFRDTTYEQYF
- | once | TRBJ1-1 | TRBV19 | TGTGCCAGTAGTATACAGGGAAGTACTGAAGCTTTCTTT | CASSIQGSTEAFF
- | - | TRBJ2-7 | TRBV5-4 | TGTGCCAGCAGCTACGGGGGATCCTACGAGCAGTACTTC | CASSYGGSYEQYF
- | - | TRBJ2-2 | TRBV6-6 | TGTGCCAGCAGTTCCCCTGTTGGAGTAGCCGGGGAGCTGTTTTTT | CASSSPVGVAGELFF
- | few | TRBJ1-2 | TRBV29-1 | TGCAGCGTTGAAGAGGTCAGGGGTGGCTACACCTTC | CSVEEVRGGYTF
- | - | TRBJ2-1 | TRBV7-9 | TGTGCCAGCAGCTCGGGACACGGCTCCTACAATGAGCAGTTCTTC | CASSSGHGSYNEQFF
TRBD1 | - | TRBJ1-6 | TRBV14 | TGTGCCAGCAGCCAATTTCCCGGGACAGGGGTGTTCTTT | CASSQFPGTGVFF
- | few | TRBJ1-1 | TRBV5-1 | TGCGCCAGCAGCTCACCGAACAGGGTGAACACTGAAGCTTTCTTT | CASSSPNRVNTEAFF
- | once | TRBJ1-2 | TRBV6-5 | TGTGCCAGCAGTTCCCCGGACAGTAGAAACTATGGCTACACCTTC | CASSSPDSRNYGYTF
TRBD2 | - | TRBJ2-7 | TRBV3-1/TRBV3-2 | TGTGCCAGCAGCCCGATCAGCGGGAGGGGGGCCTACTACGAGCAGTACTTC | CASSPISGRGAYYEQYF
TRBD1 | - | TRBJ1-1 | TRBV2 | TGTGCCAGCAGTGATCAGGGGGCGGCGGACGACACTGAAGCTTTCTTT | CASSDQGAADDTEAFF
TRBD2 | - | TRBJ2-7 | TRBV20-1 | TGCAGTGCTAGTCTTTATTCGGGACTAGCGGGAGTCCATCAAAGGCGTTCCTACGAGCAGTACTTC | CSASLYSGLAGVHQRRSYEQYF
TRBD1 | - | TRBJ2-1 | TRBV19 | TGTGCCAGTAGTATAACCAGGACAGGGAGGCCTTACAATGAGCAGTTCTTC | CASSITRTGRPYNEQFF
- | once | TRBJ1-5 | TRBV9 | TGTGCCAGCAGCCCAGGGCTTAGCAATCAGCCCCAGCATTTT | CASSPGLSNQPQHF
TRBD2 | - | TRBJ2-7 | TRBV5-1 | TGCGCCAGCAGCCTCGTCCTAGCGGGAGGTTATGAGCAGTACTTC | CASSLVLAGGYEQYF
- | many | TRBJ1-1 | TRBV5-8 | TGTGCCAGCAGCTTGATGTTGAGCACTGAAGCTTTCTTT | CASSLMLSTEAFF
TRBD1 | - | TRBJ2-7 | TRBV28 | TGTGCCAGCAGTTCTAACGGACAGGGGGCGATGTACGAGCAGTACTTC | CASSSNGQGAMYEQYF
- | few | TRBJ2-1 | TRBV7-8 | TGTGCCAGCAGCTCCCGGGTGAGCTCCTACAATGAGCAGTTCTTC | CASSSRVSSYNEQFF
TRBD1 | - | TRBJ2-7 | TRBV7-3 | TGTGCCAGCAGCTTAACCACGGAGACAGGGGCCTACGAGCAGTACTTC | CASSLTTETGAYEQYF
TRBD2 | many | TRBJ2-7 | TRBV27 | TGTGCCAGCAGTTTTAGCGGGAGGGCCTACGAGCAGTACTTC | CASSFSGRAYEQYF
TRBD2 | - | TRBJ2-3 | TRBV2 | TGTGCCAGCAGTTCTCGAGGCAGCGGGGGGGCCGTAGGTACGCAGTATTTT | CASSSRGSGGAVGTQYF
TRBD2 | - | TRBJ2-7 | TRBV30 | TGTGCCTGCCAACCTGAGCGGGGGGGATACGAGCAGTACTTC | CACQPERGGYEQYF
- | once | TRBJ1-1 | TRBV2 | TGTGCCAGCAGTGAAGTCCCAGGGGCGGCTGAAGCTTTCTTT | CASSEVPGAAEAFF
- | - | TRBJ1-2 | TRBV12-3/TRBV12-4 | TGTGCCAGCAGTATCCATCCCGGGGGCTACACCTTC | CASSIHPGGYTF
TRBD1 | - | TRBJ1-5 | TRBV19 | TGTGCCAGTAGGAAAGACAGGGGAAATCAGCCCCAGCATTTT | CASRKDRGNQPQHF
- | - | TRBJ2-7 | TRBV11-2 | TGTGCCAGCAGCTTAGTCGGGGGAATGGGCGAGCAGTACTTC | CASSLVGGMGEQYF
- | - | TRBJ1-6 | TRBV4-2 | TGTGCCAGCAGCCAAGATCAACCGGGACAAGTTAATTCACCCCTCCACTTT | CASSQDQPGQVNSPLHF
- | - | TRBJ1-1 | TRBV6-5 | TGTGCCACCACCCTGTACAGGGACACTGAAGCTTTCTTT | CATTLYRDTEAFF
- | once | TRBJ1-1 | TRBV27 | TGTGCCAGCGCGCCGGGTTTGAACACTGAAGCTTTCTTT | CASAPGLNTEAFF
TRBD1 | many | TRBJ1-2 | TRBV3-1/TRBV3-2 | TGTGCCAGCAGGGAACAGGGGGCGCACGGCTACACCTTC | CASREQGAHGYTF
TRBD1 | - | TRBJ2-7 | TRBV5-1 | TGCGCCAGCAGCTCTTCTCCGGGACAGGGGGACGAGCAGTACTTC | CASSSSPGQGDEQYF
TRBD1 | - | TRBJ2-5 | TRBV9 | TGTGCCAGCAGCCCCCGTGGTTGGACAGGGGCTAGGTCAGAGACCCAGTACTTC | CASSPRGWTGARSETQYF
TRBD2 | - | TRBJ2-7 | TRBV14 | TGTGCCAGCAGCCAAGGGAGACTAGCGGGAGTTAGGTACGAGCAGTACTTC | CASSQGRLAGVRYEQYF
- | - | TRBJ2-4 | TRBV18 | TGTGCCAGCTCACCAGGGGGCGAGGTCGAAAACATTCAGTACTTC | CASSPGGEVENIQYF